This T cell receptor beta chain was sequenced during a study of human T cells and chemical hapten exposure. About the research overall: The study sensitized with 2% DPC on a 2 cm by 2 cm patch of upper inner arm skin. Alopecia areata, totalis or universalis affected patients, mainly female. On the upper back, patch tests were applied with 0.01% DPC and read at 6 days.

Germline V CDR1 and CDR2: ENHRY, SYGVKD. V was cut by 3 bases and J by 4 bases, with 7 bases left in between. The CDR3 sequence is 13 residues long. A note on this clonotype: Its antigen remains unidentified.

In TCRdb, the RACE reads were re-called with MiXCR into one record per CDR3 protein. The table shows about 69,000 distinct CDR3 sequences, with about a tenth occurring only once. Documented time point: patch test 2, 6 weeks after DPC sensitization. Treatment specified: therapeutic diphenylcyclopropenone sensitization with weekly scalp DPC. Study observations and caveats: Expanded TCRs clustered into significantly more large CDR3 similarity groups than controls, the analysis revealed.

The sequencing used whole blood, collected in connection with sensitization to the hapten diphenylcyclopropenone (DPC). V is TRBV10-3 and J is TRBJ1-5, with D possibly being TRBD1 (5 bases). The source is a woman aged 45-65 years with alopecia areata. Some clones in this sample may be carry-over from other donors' samples. The CDR3 DNA sequence: TGTGCCATCAGTGACAGGGAAAATCAGCCCCAGCATTTT. Translating it yields CAISDRENQPQHF.